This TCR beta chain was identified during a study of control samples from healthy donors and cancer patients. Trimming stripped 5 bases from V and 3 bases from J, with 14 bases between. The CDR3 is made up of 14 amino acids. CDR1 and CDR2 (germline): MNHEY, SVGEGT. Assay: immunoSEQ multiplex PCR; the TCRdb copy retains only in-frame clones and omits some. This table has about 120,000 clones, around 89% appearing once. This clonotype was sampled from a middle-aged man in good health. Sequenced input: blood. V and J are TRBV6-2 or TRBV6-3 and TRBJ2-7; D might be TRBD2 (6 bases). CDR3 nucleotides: TGTGCCAGCAGTATGGACGGAGGGCGCTACGAGCAGTACTTC. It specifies CASSMDGGRYEQYF.